This T cell receptor beta chain was retrieved from a study of shared clonotypes between healthy human individuals. About the research overall: A few men and a couple of women, aged 18 to 49, were donors. Broader study findings: With few donors, the genetic and exposure-history diversity represented was limited.

As concerns this clone: What it recognizes is unknown.

This table comes from immunoSEQ multiplex PCR, and its TCRdb copy is limited to in-frame clones, with some not included. The repertoire consists of some 2,500,000 clones, with roughly 90% occurring once and the leading ten covering about 0.41%. Germline V gene sequence: CDR1 SEHNR, CDR2 FQNEAQ (reference sequence). V dropped 5 bases and J dropped 5 bases, with 18 bases sitting between them. The CDR3 consists of 15 residues. This receptor was obtained from a man aged 18 to 29 in good health. Some clones in this sample may be carry-over from other donors' samples. This chain uses TRBV7-9 with TRBJ2-5, with D perhaps TRBD1 or TRBD2 (5 bases each). Sequenced input: naive CD4+ T cells from PBMCs. Noted subset: CD45RA+ positively selected. In nucleotides, the CDR3 is TGTGCCAGCAGCGAAAGTTCAGGGTGGGGGGAGACCCAGTACTTC. Amino acid sequence: CASSESSGWGETQYF.